The following is a TCR beta chain sequence with its context. Next came a second PCR, run for about 7 to 12 cycles, which used a sample-barcoded 5' primer along with a J-beta primer mix. Individual samples furnished no less than 2.5 million CDR3-containing paired-end reads apiece. TCRdb called the 5' RACE reads again in MiXCR, with one record for every CDR3 protein. In the table there are 750,000 to 850,000 distinct CDR3 sequences, approximately 25% of which are singletons. CDR1 and CDR2 (germline): DFQATT, SNEGSKA (reference sequence). The CDR3 runs to 13 residues. This specimen belongs to a study of blood T cells in healthy people across ages. Drawing of peripheral blood yielded about 9.6 milliliters from each donor. These data also featured in a second study, about T cells of mothers and their children.

The chain recombines TRBV20-1 with TRBJ2-5; D unresolved. The end of the DNA aligns better with TRBJ2-7, so the J call may be wrong. This TCR came from a boy aged 5 to 17 in good health. Input material: blood. Here the CDR3 DNA reads TGCAGTGCTAGGAAGTCAGGTATCTACGAGCAGTACTTC. Amino acid sequence: CSARKSGIYEQYF.